This TCR beta chain is drawn from a study of shared clonotypes between healthy human individuals. Study-level results: What rarefaction showed was incomplete sorted-subset sequencing despite large depth. Since donors were few, the genetic and exposure-history diversity represented was limited. Relative to memory subsets, naive subsets generally showed larger estimated richness.

Study donors comprised healthy, HIV-negative adults devoid of recent acute infection or vaccination. The CDR3 contains 14 residues. Looked up from germline, CDR1 is MDHEN and CDR2 is SYDVKM. The V end lost 6 bases, the J end lost 3 bases, and 15 bases lay between the germline ends. Libraries were prepared by immunoSEQ multiplex PCR; TCRdb keeps only in-frame clonotypes and omits some of them. The sample includes around 2,000,000 clones, 85% to 95% of them seen just once. As to this clone: Antigen unknown.

The origin of this receptor is a man younger than 35 in good health. This chain links TRBV28 with TRBJ2-7; unclear D gene. The sample comprised naive CD4+ T cells sorted from blood. Regarding subset: CD45RA+ positively selected. DNA of the CDR3: TGTGCCAGCAGGCCTTTAGGTGTGGGCTACGAGCAGTACTTC. The encoded protein is CASRPLGVGYEQYF.